The 32 T cell receptor beta chains below come from one sample, sequenced in a study of blood T cell repertoires in COVID-19. Here immunoSEQ multiplex PCR was the method, and the copy in TCRdb shows in-frame clones only, minus some. Seen here are around 190,000 clones, approximately 80% observed once, and the top ten hold 9.5% to 15%. Sequencing was done on a sample of peripheral blood. All receptors come from a woman aged 45-59 years with acute or convalescent COVID-19.

The V call is TRBV6-5, the J call TRBJ2-2; possible D gene TRBD2, 6 bases. CDR3 length: 14 residues. Germline V gene data show CDR1 as MNHEY and CDR2 as SVGAGI. Between the trimmed V and J ends, which lost 7 bases and 5 bases, there was a span of 14 bases. Here the CDR3 reads CASTLGGRTGELFF. CDR3 sequence (DNA): TGTGCCAGCACTCTAGGAGGGAGGACCGGGGAGCTGTTTTTT.

This clone was seen only once. This chain links TRBV28 with TRBJ2-2; D is uncertain. Between the trimmed V and J ends, which lost 8 bases and 2 bases, there was a span of 9 bases. The CDR3 spans 13 residues. Germline assignment: CDR1 MDHEN and CDR2 SYDVKM. The CDR3, as DNA: TGTGCCAGCCTCGACACTAACACCGGGGAGCTGTTTTTT. Translating gives CASLDTNTGELFF.

This chain uses TRBV19 with TRBJ1-5; D not certain. This CDR3 is built from 15 residues. The germline gives CDR1 LNHDA, CDR2 SQIVND (reference sequence). Trimming stripped 7 bases from V and 0 bases from J, with 13 bases between. This CDR3 is CASTERSYSNQPQHF. The CDR3 DNA reads as TGTGCCAGTACAGAGCGCTCTTATAGCAATCAGCCCCAGCATTTT.

This clone is a singleton in its sample. The chain has TRBV19 and TRBJ2-6, with TRBD1 matching 7 bases. This CDR3 has 17 amino acids. V shed 6 bases, J shed 0 bases, and the junction held 8 bases outside the gene matches. Germline CDR1 is LNHDA and CDR2 is SQIVND (reference sequence). This CDR3 reads CASRNRGRSSGANVLTF. CDR3 in DNA: TGTGCCAGTAGAAACAGGGGACGGAGCTCTGGGGCCAACGTCCTGACTTTC.

This clone was found a few times. DNA for the CDR3: TGTGCCAGCAGCGTAGGGGGCCAGAACACCGGGGAGCTGTTTTTT. Residues: CASSVGGQNTGELFF. This chain uses TRBV9 with TRBJ2-2; tentative D call: TRBD1 (5 bases). V dropped 0 bases and J dropped 1 base, with 7 bases sitting between them. Germline-derived CDR1 and CDR2 are SGDLS and YYNGEE. This CDR3 has 15 amino acids.

This clone was found once. The rearrangement uses TRBV19 and TRBJ1-1; possible D gene TRBD1, 5 bases. Trimming removed 1 base at V and 4 bases at J, with 10 bases between. The CDR3 sequence is 14 residues long. The germline gives CDR1 LNHDA, CDR2 SQIVND (reference sequence). CDR3 DNA sequence: TGTGCCAGTAGTATAGGTCAGGGTGGCACTGAAGCTTTCTTT. It encodes CASSIGQGGTEAFF.

The V and J genes are TRBV27 and TRBJ2-7, with 7 bases matching TRBD2. CDR1 is MNHEY and CDR2 is SMNVEV in the germline V gene (reference sequence). The CDR3 totals 15 residues. Trimming cost V 8 bases and J 7 bases; bases outside gene matches: 17. The CDR3 coding sequence is TGTGCCAGCCGTCATGGTGGGCTAGCGGTAGGGGAGCAGTACTTC. It encodes CASRHGGLAVGEQYF.

At least ten counts were recorded for this clone. V and J are TRBV2 and TRBJ1-5; the match to TRBD1 covers 7 bases. The CDR3 has 15 amino acids. J gave up 2 bases and V 6 bases, and 7 bases lay outside the gene matches. In germline, CDR1 is SNHLY, CDR2 FYNNEI. CDR3 loop: CASREGQSGNQPQHF. The CDR3 DNA is TGTGCCAGCAGGGAGGGACAGTCTGGCAATCAGCCCCAGCATTTT.

The chain joins TRBV28 to TRBJ2-1, with 11 bases that match TRBD2. The germline CDR1 and CDR2 sequences are MDHEN and SYDVKM. V lost 5 bases to trimming and J lost 0 bases; unmatched junction nucleotides: 12. The CDR3 totals 19 residues. Here the CDR3 DNA reads TGTGCCAGCAGTCCCCCACCCCCTAGCGGGAGGCCCTCCTACAATGAGCAGTTCTTC. This gives the protein CASSPPPPSGRPSYNEQFF.

The chain combines TRBV15 with TRBJ1-5; D uncertain. Germline CDR1 and CDR2: LNHNV and YYDKDF (reference sequence). This CDR3 has 14 amino acids. Trimming took 3 bases from V and 2 from J, leaving 8 bases between them. The CDR3 is CATSRPGGNQPQHF. The CDR3 nucleotides read TGTGCCACCAGCAGGCCGGGTGGCAATCAGCCCCAGCATTTT.

As concerns this clone: Germline and junction disagree at one end, which may indicate a read error. The chain uses TRBV4-3 and TRBJ1-3; weak D call: TRBD1 (6 bases). Germline-derived CDR1 and CDR2 are LGHNA and YSLEER. This CDR3 comprises 13 residues. The CDR3 DNA is TGCGCCAGCAGCCAAGTCAGGGGCGTCGGTATGGATTTT. It translates to CASSQVRGVGMDF.

The chain couples TRBV27 to TRBJ1-2; 10 bases are a match to TRBD1. Germline CDR1 is MNHEY and CDR2 is SMNVEV (reference sequence). This CDR3 spans 14 amino acids. V dropped 4 bases and J dropped 8; count of bases not matched to a gene: 7. The CDR3 DNA reads TGTGCCAGCAGTTCGGGACAGGGGCGACGGGGCTACACCTTC. Protein: CASSSGQGRRGYTF.

The gene calls are TRBV27 and TRBJ2-7; maybe TRBD1 (5 bases). The germline V gene has CDR1 MNHEY and CDR2 SMNVEV (reference sequence). The CDR3 runs to 14 residues. V gave up 4 bases and J gave up 2 bases, with 12 bases separating them. The CDR3 reads CASSYVDSTYEQYF. DNA of the CDR3: TGTGCCAGCAGTTACGTAGACAGCACCTACGAGCAGTACTTC.

The V gene is TRBV7-2, the J gene TRBJ2-1; tentatively, D is TRBD2 (6 bases). CDR1 SGHTA and CDR2 FQGNSA come from the germline V gene. The CDR3 runs to 13 residues. Trimming removed 3 bases at V and 6 bases at J, with 9 bases between. CDR3 in amino acids: CASSLSSVNEQFF. The DNA of the CDR3 is TGTGCCAGCAGCTTGTCTAGCGTCAATGAGCAGTTCTTC.

The chain has TRBV19 and TRBJ2-1; 9 bases are shared with TRBD1. Germline V gene lookup returns CDR1 LNHDA and CDR2 SQIVND (reference sequence). The V and J ends lost 10 bases and 9 bases, in that order; junction bases with no gene match: 13. The CDR3 length is 14 residues. The CDR3 DNA reads TGTGCCACCAAAACCACCGACAGGGGGGGTGAGCAGTTCTTC. It is translated as CATKTTDRGGEQFF.

The rearrangement uses TRBV6-2 or TRBV6-3 and TRBJ2-7; 9 nucleotides match TRBD1. V lost 6 bases and J lost 2; bases outside the gene matches: 11. The CDR3 length is 16 residues. Germline-derived CDR1 and CDR2 are MNHEY and SVGEGT. The CDR3 nucleotides read TGTGCCAGCAGACCTCGTGGACAGGGGTTAACCTACGAGCAGTACTTC. It is translated as CASRPRGQGLTYEQYF.

The J gene is TRBJ2-1, the V gene TRBV10-1; 8 nucleotides agree with TRBD1. With V trimmed by 7 bases and J by 7 bases, 12 bases remained unmatched. The CDR3 length is 15 residues. Germline V CDR1 and CDR2: WNHNN, SYGVQD (reference sequence). For the CDR3, the DNA is TGCGCCAGCAAGGCTAATTCAGGGGGCATTAATGAGCAGTTCTTC. Its translation: CASKANSGGINEQFF.

This clone was seen more than once but under ten times. This sequence joins TRBV28 and TRBJ1-4; D remains ambiguous. This CDR3 comprises 13 residues. Trimming cost V 6 bases and J 8 bases, with 13 bases left between them. The V gene's germline CDR1 is MDHEN and CDR2 SYDVKM. In DNA, the CDR3 is TGTGCCAGCAGGGGCCAGGTACGCGAAAAACTGTTTTTT. It is translated as CASRGQVREKLFF.

The V call is TRBV30, the J call TRBJ1-1; D possibly corresponds to TRBD1 (6 bases). This CDR3 contains 12 residues. Trimming took 1 base from V and 6 from J, leaving 9 bases between them. Germline CDR1 reads GTSNPN; CDR2 reads SVGIG (reference sequence). The CDR3 spells CAWSGTDPEAFF. The CDR3 DNA reads as TGTGCCTGGAGTGGGACAGACCCTGAAGCTTTCTTT. Drawing the rest from reference TRBV30 and TRBJ1-1, the complete variable domain is SQTIHQWPATLVQPVGSPLSLECTVEGTSNPNLYWYRQAAGRGLQLLFYSVGIGQISSEVPQNLSASRPQDRQFILSSKKLLLSDSGFYLCAWSGTDPEAFFGQGTRLTVV.

The V and J genes are TRBV19 and TRBJ2-2; tentative D call: TRBD2 (5 bases). Trimming pared 1 base from V and 6 bases from J, leaving 6 bases between. CDR3 length: 13 residues. Germline loops: CDR1 LNHDA, CDR2 SQIVND (reference sequence). For the CDR3, the DNA is TGTGCCAGTAGTATAGTGGAGGCCGGGGAGCTGTTTTTT. This encodes CASSIVEAGELFF.

The chain links TRBV28 to TRBJ2-7; no clear D gene. Germline assignment: CDR1 MDHEN and CDR2 SYDVKM. With 5 bases removed from V and 4 bases from J, the gap between germline ends came to 3 bases. CDR3 length: 10 amino acids. The CDR3 region has the DNA TGTGCCAGCAGTCTATACGAGCAGTACTTC. It yields the protein CASSLYEQYF.

The genes are TRBV11-2 and TRBJ1-1, with a tentative D call TRBD1 (5 bases). Germline lookup yields CDR1 SGHAT and CDR2 FQNNGV. The CDR3 runs 13 residues. V was cut by 1 base and J by 4 bases, with 7 bases left in between. The CDR3 sequence is CASSLGGPTEAFF. The CDR3 DNA sequence: TGTGCCAGCAGCTTAGGGGGCCCCACTGAAGCTTTCTTT.

This sequence joins TRBV19 and TRBJ2-5; 8 bases are a match to TRBD2. The trim removed 3 bases at V and 5 bases at J, leaving 14 bases unmatched. The CDR3 sequence is 17 residues long. CDR1 and CDR2 from the germline V gene are LNHDA and SQIVND (reference sequence). The CDR3, as DNA: TGTGCCAGTAGTATGGGAACGGGAGGGCCTGGAGGGGAGACCCAGTACTTC. Encoded protein: CASSMGTGGPGGETQYF.

J is TRBJ1-5 and V is TRBV15; D perhaps matches TRBD1 (6 bases). Per the germline V gene, CDR1 is LNHNV and CDR2 is YYDKDF (reference sequence). This CDR3 contains 16 residues. The V gene lost 0 bases and the J gene lost 7 bases, with 16 bases spanning the gap. CDR3 in amino acids: CATSRERRGRGQPQHF. The CDR3 nucleotides read TGTGCCACCAGCAGAGAGCGCAGGGGAAGAGGACAGCCCCAGCATTTT.

This rearrangement joins TRBV7-9 to TRBJ2-7, with TRBD1 matching 8 bases. This CDR3 spans 15 amino acids. Germline V gene lookup returns CDR1 SEHNR and CDR2 FQNEAQ (reference sequence). With V trimmed by 5 bases and J by 5 bases, 11 bases remained unmatched. The CDR3: CASSPPRTGLNEQYF. The CDR3, as DNA: TGTGCCAGCAGCCCTCCCAGGACAGGGTTAAACGAGCAGTACTTC.

The chain carries TRBV7-2 and TRBJ2-1, with TRBD2 matching over 8 bases. Germline V gene lookup returns CDR1 SGHTA and CDR2 FQGNSA. V was clipped by 1 base and J by 13 bases; unmatched bases: 9. The CDR3 loop spans 14 amino acids. The CDR3 DNA sequence: TGTGCCAGCAGCTTAGGGATTACTAGCGGAAGTCAGTTCTTC. Translation gives CASSLGITSGSQFF.

The chain couples TRBV3-1 (or the pseudogene TRBV3-2) to TRBJ2-7, with TRBD1 matching 11 bases. The V and J ends lost 2 bases and 5 bases, in that order; junction bases with no gene match: 5. CDR3 size: 15 residues. Germline lookup yields CDR1 LGHDT and CDR2 YNNKEL (reference sequence). CDR3 nucleotides: TGTGCCAGCAGCCAAAACCCGGACAGGGGGCACGAGCAGTACTTC. Encoded protein: CASSQNPDRGHEQYF.

As DNA, the CDR3 is TGTGCCAGCAGCTTAGCCGGCGGACAGTCGAGGTACGAGCAGTACTTC. This codes for CASSLAGGQSRYEQYF. The chain combines TRBV11-2 with TRBJ2-7; tentative D call: TRBD1 (6 bases). The length of the CDR3 is 16 residues. V shed 1 base and J shed 4 bases, with 17 bases lying between them. Germline-derived CDR1 and CDR2 are SGHAT and FQNNGV.

The chain employs TRBV19 and TRBJ1-5; 9 bases match TRBD1. V was pared by 6 bases and J by 3 bases, with 6 bases of the junction left unmatched. The CDR3 extends over 15 amino acids. CDR1 and CDR2 (germline): LNHDA, SQIVND (reference sequence). In DNA, the CDR3 is TGTGCCAGTAGCCCCGGACAGGGGAACAATCAGCCCCAGCATTTT. Translating it yields CASSPGQGNNQPQHF.

This clone has a handful of counts. This CDR3 is CASSFIDSNYEQYF. CDR3 coding DNA: TGTGCCAGCAGTTTCATCGACAGTAACTACGAGCAGTACTTC. The gene calls are TRBV28 and TRBJ2-7; tentatively, D is TRBD1 (5 bases). V lost 3 bases and J 3 bases, leaving 12 bases between the germline ends. The length of the CDR3 is 14 residues. Looked up from germline, CDR1 is MDHEN and CDR2 is SYDVKM.

The rearrangement uses TRBV28 and TRBJ1-3, with a tentative D call TRBD1 (5 bases). The ends were cut back, 8 bases at V and 3 bases at J, with 20 bases in the middle. The CDR3 is made up of 16 amino acids. Germline V gene data show CDR1 as MDHEN and CDR2 as SYDVKM. The CDR3 DNA reads TGTGCCAGCCGCTCGCCGGGGGGAAGGGGTGGAAACACCATATATTTT. This sequence encodes CASRSPGGRGGNTIYF.

This clone was detected a few times. This sequence joins TRBV25-1 and TRBJ2-7, with D tentatively TRBD2 (5 bases). The CDR3 loop spans 16 amino acids. Trimming removed 4 bases at V and 5 bases at J, with 21 bases between. Germline V lookup: CDR1 MGHDK, CDR2 SYGVNS. The CDR3 protein is CASSVQWGEGDDEQYF. The DNA of the CDR3 is TGTGCCAGCAGTGTTCAGTGGGGAGAGGGAGATGACGAGCAGTACTTC.